The 23 T cell receptor beta chains in this list originate from one sample, sequenced in a study of cytomegalovirus exposure and HLA in healthy donors. With 60 Vbeta and 13 Jbeta primers, the PCR was carried out. The assay was immunoSEQ multiplex PCR, and TCRdb's table has in-frame clones only and misses some. The repertoire holds some 150,000 clones, roughly four fifths seen once, with about 10% in the top ten. What was sequenced was PBMCs. Source of these receptors: a man aged 50 or older in good health and CMV-seropositive.

This clone has at least ten counts. V gene TRBV9 combines with J gene TRBJ1-2; D gene uncertain. The V end lost 0 bases, the J end lost 6 bases, and 15 bases lay between the germline ends. The CDR3 consists of 15 residues. Germline values: CDR1 SGDLS, CDR2 YYNGEE. The CDR3 nucleotides read TGTGCCAGCAGCGTAGACCCGTTACCATCGGATGGCTACACCTTC. Translated, it gives CASSVDPLPSDGYTF. The variable domain in full, completed from reference TRBV9 and TRBJ1-2, reads DSGVTQTPKHLITATGQRVTLRCSPRSGDLSVYWYQQSLDQGLQFLIQYYNGEERAKGNILERFSAQQFPDLHSELNLSSLELGDSALYFCASSVDPLPSDGYTFGSGTRLTVV.

This clone was counted a single time. CDR3 sequence reads: CASSRGGQGSGQPQHF. In nucleotides, the CDR3 is TGTGCCAGCAGTCGGGGGGGACAGGGCAGTGGTCAGCCCCAGCATTTT. The chain is built from TRBV13 and TRBJ1-5, with 9 bases aligning to TRBD1. In germline, CDR1 is PRHDT, CDR2 FYEKMQ (reference sequence). The CDR3 runs 16 residues. The ends lost 6 bases at V and 6 bases at J; junction bases unmatched: 12.

This clone was counted between two and nine times. This sample includes further DNA sequences coding for the same CDR3. V and J are TRBV30 and TRBJ2-7, with D possibly TRBD2 on 6 matching bases. CDR1 is GTSNPN and CDR2 is SVGIG in the germline V gene (reference sequence). The CDR3 contains 12 residues. V dropped 0 bases and J dropped 3 bases, with 6 bases sitting between them. CDR3 loop: CAWSVGGYEQYF. The CDR3 nucleotides read TGTGCCTGGAGTGTCGGGGGCTACGAGCAGTACTTC.

This clone was detected only once. J is TRBJ1-1 and V is TRBV5-5; D unresolved. The CDR3 is made up of 13 amino acids. Germline V gives CDR1 SGHKS, CDR2 YYEKEE (reference sequence). Trimming stripped 4 bases from V and 2 bases from J, with 9 bases between. The CDR3 sequence: CASSVQSNTEAFF. CDR3 nucleotide sequence: TGTGCCAGCAGCGTACAGAGTAACACTGAAGCTTTCTTT.

The CDR3 DNA follows: TGTGCCAGTAGCGGACAGGGGAATTCACCCCTCCACTTT. Its protein product is CASSGQGNSPLHF. The chain recombines TRBV19 with TRBJ1-6, with TRBD1 matching 9 bases. Germline CDR1 reads LNHDA; CDR2 reads SQIVND (reference sequence). V lost 6 bases to trimming and J lost 7 bases; unmatched junction nucleotides: 1. The CDR3 runs to 13 residues. Supplemented by reference TRBV19 and TRBJ1-6, the full variable domain reads DGGITQSPKYLFRKEGQNVTLSCEQNLNHDAMYWYRQDPGQGLRLIYYSQIVNDFQKGDIAEGYSVSREKKESFPLTVTSAQKNPTAFYLCASSGQGNSPLHFGNGTRLTVT.

The J gene is TRBJ2-7, the V gene TRBV11-3; 10 positions agree with TRBD1. V dropped 2 bases and J dropped 3; count of bases not matched to a gene: 4. The germline V gene encodes CDR1 SGHNT and CDR2 YENEEA. CDR3 size: 15 residues. This chain's CDR3 is CASSLYGTGDYEQYF. CDR3 nucleotides: TGTGCCAGCAGCTTATATGGGACAGGGGACTACGAGCAGTACTTC.

Here the CDR3 DNA reads TGCAGCGCCGGGACAGGGGGCTGGGAAGGCTACACCTTC. Protein product: CSAGTGGWEGYTF. V gene TRBV29-1 combines with J gene TRBJ1-2; TRBD1 agrees at 12 bases. The CDR3 consists of 13 residues. Germline-derived CDR1 and CDR2 are SQVTM and ANQGSEA. Trimming removed 7 bases from V and 8 bases from J; junction bases left unmatched: 8. Supplemented by reference TRBV29-1 and TRBJ1-2, the full variable domain reads SAVISQKPSRDICQRGTSLTIQCQVDSQVTMMFWYRQQPGQSLTLIATANQGSEATYESGFVIDKFPISRPNLTFSTLTVSNMSPEDSSIYLCSAGTGGWEGYTFGSGTRLTVV.

The chain joins TRBV6-1 to TRBJ1-4; D perhaps matches TRBD1 (6 bases). The CDR3 has 15 residues. Germline V gene sequence: CDR1 MNHNS, CDR2 SASEGT. The V end was cut by 2 bases, the J end by 7 bases, with 14 bases between. CDR3 sequence: CASSERGGDGEKLFF. The CDR3 coding sequence is TGTGCCAGCAGTGAACGGGGGGGCGACGGTGAAAAACTGTTTTTT.

CDR3 protein: CASSLGQGGQPQHF. The CDR3 DNA reads TGTGCCAGCAGCCTAGGACAGGGAGGTCAGCCCCAGCATTTT. This chain connects TRBV6-1 to TRBJ1-5, with 8 bases fitting TRBD1. CDR3 size: 14 residues. Germline V lookup: CDR1 MNHNS, CDR2 SASEGT. Germline trimming cut 6 bases from V and 6 bases from J; bases unmatched to any gene: 7.

This chain joins TRBV5-1 and TRBJ2-3; 7 bases line up with TRBD2. The CDR3 consists of 15 residues. Losses at the gene ends were 1 base for V and 2 bases for J; bases not matched to a gene: 4. Germline V gene lookup returns CDR1 SGHRS and CDR2 YFSETQ. The CDR3 is CASSLNGRNTDTQYF. CDR3 bases: TGCGCCAGCAGCTTGAACGGGAGGAACACAGATACGCAGTATTTT.

The genes are TRBV5-1 and TRBJ1-1; D is unclear. This CDR3 comprises 14 residues. CDR1 is SGHRS and CDR2 is YFSETQ in the germline V gene. V was shortened by 0 bases and J by 2 bases, with 8 bases between the two germline ends. CDR3 loop: CASSLGGYNTEAFF. The DNA of the CDR3 is TGCGCCAGCAGCTTGGGAGGTTACAACACTGAAGCTTTCTTT.

The chain links TRBV6-5 to TRBJ2-1, with 11 bases matching TRBD2. This CDR3 comprises 14 residues. CDR1 and CDR2 from the germline V gene are MNHEY and SVGAGI. V trimming: 9 bases; J trimming: 7 bases; junction bases outside the gene matches: 8. CDR3 nucleotide sequence: TGTGCCAGTGTAGCGGGAGGGCTGGGAAATGAGCAGTTCTTC. It codes for CASVAGGLGNEQFF.

J is TRBJ2-5 and V is TRBV2; 11 bases fit TRBD2. The CDR3 has 14 amino acids. Germline lookup yields CDR1 SNHLY and CDR2 FYNNEI. V was pared by 10 bases and J by 4 bases, with 8 bases of the junction left unmatched. The CDR3 DNA is TGTGCCACCCTTAGCGGGAGGGGAGGAGAGACCCAGTACTTC. It yields the protein CATLSGRGGETQYF.

The chain employs TRBV18 and TRBJ2-7; possibly TRBD1 for D (5 bases). Germline values: CDR1 KGHSH, CDR2 LQKENI. V was trimmed by 5 bases and J by 5 bases, leaving 10 bases between them. This CDR3 comprises 12 residues. CDR3 coding DNA: TGTGCCAGCTCATTGCAGGGCGACGAGCAGTACTTC. Translation: CASSLQGDEQYF.

V gene TRBV7-8 combines with J gene TRBJ1-2; D is uncertain. Per the germline V gene, CDR1 is SGHVS and CDR2 is FQNEAQ. The length of the CDR3 is 12 residues. With 1 base removed from V and 3 bases from J, the gap between germline ends came to 3 bases. CDR3: CASSLDYYGYTF. CDR3 DNA: TGTGCCAGCAGCTTAGACTACTATGGCTACACCTTC.

The CDR3 reads CASSLAPGNTEAFF. For the CDR3, the DNA is TGTGCCAGCAGCTTAGCGCCAGGGAATACTGAAGCTTTCTTT. The gene calls are TRBV7-9 and TRBJ1-1; D possibly corresponds to TRBD1 (5 bases). This CDR3 spans 14 amino acids. The germline V gene encodes CDR1 SEHNR and CDR2 FQNEAQ (reference sequence). Trimming pared 0 bases from V and 5 bases from J, leaving 10 bases between.

This chain links TRBV5-1 with TRBJ2-1; 9 positions match TRBD1. The germline gives CDR1 SGHRS, CDR2 YFSETQ. There are 15 residues in the CDR3. With 0 bases clipped from V and 3 bases from J, the junction kept 1 base outside the gene matches. The chain's CDR3 is CASSLEGQGYNEQFF. Written as DNA, the CDR3 is TGCGCCAGCAGCTTGGAGGGACAGGGCTACAATGAGCAGTTCTTC.

The genes are TRBV9 and TRBJ2-1, with TRBD1 as a possible D gene (5 bases). V lost 2 bases, J lost 5 bases, and 11 bases lay in between. The CDR3 consists of 14 residues. In germline, CDR1 is SGDLS, CDR2 YYNGEE. The CDR3 DNA follows: TGTGCCAGCAGCGTCCGGGTCAGGGACAATGAGCAGTTCTTC. The encoded protein is CASSVRVRDNEQFF.

The chain joins TRBV28 to TRBJ2-7; D is perhaps TRBD2 (5 bases). The CDR3 runs 12 residues. The V gene's germline CDR1 is MDHEN and CDR2 SYDVKM. V lost 5 bases, J lost 12 bases, and 17 bases lay in between. The CDR3 DNA follows: TGTGCCAGCAGTGGTGATTTCGCGGGTTGGTACTTC. The encoded protein is CASSGDFAGWYF.

This clone showed up just a few times. The V and J genes are TRBV7-3 and TRBJ2-7, with D perhaps TRBD2 (6 bases). Per the germline V gene, CDR1 is SGHTA and CDR2 is FQGTGA. The V and J ends lost 5 bases and 5 bases respectively, with 19 bases between them. The CDR3 extends over 15 amino acids. The CDR3 protein is CASSLVQGGWHEQYF. The CDR3 coding sequence is TGTGCCAGCAGCCTAGTACAAGGAGGGTGGCACGAGCAGTACTTC.

The chain links TRBV6-6 to TRBJ1-3, with D uncertain. There are 16 residues in the CDR3. Deletions cut 5 bases from V and 0 bases from J, with 14 bases between. In germline, CDR1 is MNHNY, CDR2 SVGAGI (reference sequence). The CDR3 DNA sequence: TGTGCCAGCAGTGCACAGCAACAGCTCTCTGGAAACACCATATATTTT. This sequence encodes CASSAQQQLSGNTIYF.

This clone was observed once. This sequence joins TRBV7-9 and TRBJ1-1; 7 bases are shared with TRBD1. CDR1 and CDR2 (germline): SEHNR, FQNEAQ (reference sequence). The junction had 6 bases not matched to a gene; V was cut back by 5 bases and J by 0 bases. This CDR3 region has 15 residues. As DNA, the CDR3 is TGTGCCAGCAGCCTACAGACAGGGATGAACACTGAAGCTTTCTTT. Its protein is CASSLQTGMNTEAFF.

This rearrangement joins TRBV7-2 to TRBJ1-2, with 7 bases matching TRBD1. The V segment lost 3 bases and the J segment 0 bases; nucleotides outside the gene matches: 10. The CDR3 has 17 residues. From germline, CDR1 is SGHTA and CDR2 FQGNSA. DNA of the CDR3: TGTGCCAGCAGCTTTCGGACAGGACTATTAGCTAACTATGGCTACACCTTC. This translates into CASSFRTGLLANYGYTF. The full variable domain, completed using reference TRBV7-2 and TRBJ1-2, is GAGVSQSPSNKVTEKGKDVELRCDPISGHTALYWYRQSLGQGLEFLIYFQGNSAPDKSGLPSDRFSAERTGGSVSTLTIQRTQQEDSAVYLCASSFRTGLLANYGYTFGSGTRLTVV.